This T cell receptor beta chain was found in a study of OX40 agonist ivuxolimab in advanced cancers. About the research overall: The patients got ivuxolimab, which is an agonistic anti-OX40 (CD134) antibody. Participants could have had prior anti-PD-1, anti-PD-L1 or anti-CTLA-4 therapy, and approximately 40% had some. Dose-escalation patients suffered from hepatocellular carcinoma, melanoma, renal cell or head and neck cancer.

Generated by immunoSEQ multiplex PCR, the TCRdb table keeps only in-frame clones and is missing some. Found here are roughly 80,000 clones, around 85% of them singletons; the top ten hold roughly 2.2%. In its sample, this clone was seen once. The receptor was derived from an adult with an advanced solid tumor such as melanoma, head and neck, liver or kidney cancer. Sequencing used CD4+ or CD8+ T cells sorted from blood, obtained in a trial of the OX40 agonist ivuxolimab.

CDR3 DNA: TGCGCCAGCAGCCAAGTCGGGACTCCAAAGAACTATGGCTACACCTTC. Protein: CASSQVGTPKNYGYTF. This chain links TRBV4-1 with TRBJ1-2; tentative D call: TRBD1 (5 bases). V lost 1 base, J lost 2 bases, and 14 bases lay in between. Germline loops: CDR1 MGHRA, CDR2 YSYEKL. CDR3 size: 16 residues.